This TCR beta chain is drawn from a study of T cell repertoires in ileal Crohn's disease. The repertoire was sequenced with immunoSEQ multiplex PCR; TCRdb's copy has only in-frame clones and lacks some. The table lists 17,000 or so clones, around nine tenths of them singletons. V was trimmed by 6 bases and J by 2 bases, leaving 11 bases between them. In germline, CDR1 is MDHEN, CDR2 SYDVKM. This CDR3 comprises 14 residues. The clonotype originates from an adult with Crohn's disease. The chain uses TRBV28 and TRBJ2-1; D perhaps matches TRBD1 (6 bases). The sample was ileal tissue. Here the CDR3 reads CASRGAATYNEQFF. CDR3 DNA sequence: TGTGCCAGCAGGGGGGCGGCCACCTACAATGAGCAGTTCTTC.